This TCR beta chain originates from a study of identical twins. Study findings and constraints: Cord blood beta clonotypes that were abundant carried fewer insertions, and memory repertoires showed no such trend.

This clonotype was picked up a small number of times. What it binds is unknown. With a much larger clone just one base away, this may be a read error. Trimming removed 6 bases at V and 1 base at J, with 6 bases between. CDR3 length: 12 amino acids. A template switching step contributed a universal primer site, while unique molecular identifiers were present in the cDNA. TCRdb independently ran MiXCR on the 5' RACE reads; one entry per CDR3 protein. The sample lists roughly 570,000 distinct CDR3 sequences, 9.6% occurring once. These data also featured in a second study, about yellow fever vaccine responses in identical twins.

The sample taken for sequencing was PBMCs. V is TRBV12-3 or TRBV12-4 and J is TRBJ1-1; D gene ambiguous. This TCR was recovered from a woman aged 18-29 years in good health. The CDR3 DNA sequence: TGTGCCAGCAGCATAGGGAACACTGAAGCTTTCTTT. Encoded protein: CASSIGNTEAFF.